One sample yielded the 14 T cell receptor beta chains listed below, sequenced in a study of shared clonotypes between healthy human individuals. Produced via immunoSEQ multiplex PCR; TCRdb's table is partial and in-frame only. The profile covers about 2.4 million clones, with approximately 94% appearing a single time and approximately 0.36% taken by the ten largest. Sequencing was performed on naive CD4+ T cells from PBMCs. The subset: CD45RA+ positively selected. These receptors were taken from a man aged 18 to 30 in good health. Some clones in this sample may be carry-over from other donors' samples.

V and J are TRBV28 and TRBJ1-2; 8 bases are shared with TRBD1. Germline V gene lookup returns CDR1 MDHEN and CDR2 SYDVKM. V shed 7 bases and J 0 bases; nucleotides not matched to a gene: 4. The CDR3 is 14 amino acids. CDR3 amino acids: CASIRGLANYGYTF. The CDR3 nucleotides read TGTGCCAGCATCAGGGGGCTAGCTAACTATGGCTACACCTTC.

The chain joins TRBV5-1 to TRBJ1-5; 8 bases agree with TRBD1. V was pared by 0 bases and J by 14 bases, with 7 bases of the junction left unmatched. Looked up from germline, CDR1 is SGHRS and CDR2 is YFSETQ. The CDR3 has 13 residues. CDR3 loop: CASSLGQGTTKHF. For the CDR3, the DNA is TGCGCCAGCAGCTTGGGACAGGGGACGACAAAGCATTTT.

The V gene is TRBV19, the J gene TRBJ2-5; no clear D. There are 13 residues in the CDR3. Trimming left V 4 bases short and J 1 base short, with 7 bases between. Germline assignment: CDR1 LNHDA and CDR2 SQIVND (reference sequence). CDR3 sequence (DNA): TGTGCCAGTAGTACGGCTCTCCAAGAGACCCAGTACTTC. This gives the protein CASSTALQETQYF.

This sequence joins TRBV2 and TRBJ2-1; TRBD2 agrees at 10 bases. Germline assignment: CDR1 SNHLY and CDR2 FYNNEI. V trimming: 2 bases; J trimming: 4 bases; junction bases outside the gene matches: 8. The CDR3 extends over 17 amino acids. The CDR3 DNA reads as TGTGCCAGCAGTGAACGGGGGTGGACTAGCGGATACAATGAGCAGTTCTTC. Its protein is CASSERGWTSGYNEQFF.

The gene calls are TRBV11-2 and TRBJ1-5; TRBD1 matches at 9 bases. This CDR3 comprises 13 residues. Germline assignment: CDR1 SGHAT and CDR2 FQNNGV. The V segment lost 3 bases and the J segment 11 bases; nucleotides outside the gene matches: 5. This CDR3 is CASSLGQGRAQHF. CDR3 in DNA: TGTGCCAGCAGCTTGGGACAGGGTAGGGCCCAGCATTTT.

The CDR3 DNA sequence: TGCGCCAGCAGCCTACAGAACTATGGCTACACCTTC. Protein product: CASSLQNYGYTF. The V and J genes are TRBV4-3 and TRBJ1-2, with D uncertain. CDR1 LGHNA and CDR2 YSLEER come from the germline V gene. Trimming shortened V by 4 bases and J by 2 bases, and 5 bases separated the two germline ends. The CDR3 length is 12 residues.

The chain joins TRBV10-3 to TRBJ2-5; a possible D gene is TRBD2 (5 bases). The CDR3 has 14 residues. Germline V gene sequence: CDR1 ENHRY, CDR2 SYGVKD. Trimming took 2 bases from V and 9 from J, leaving 16 bases between them. The CDR3 nucleotides are TGTGCCATCAGTGAGAAGGCTAGCCCCCCGGCCCAGTACTTC. It specifies CAISEKASPPAQYF.

The chain carries TRBV14 and TRBJ2-7; D gene ambiguous. The V and J ends lost 2 bases and 7 bases respectively, with 6 bases between them. CDR1 and CDR2 from the germline V gene are SGHDN and FVKESK. CDR3 size: 11 residues. CDR3 residues: CASSQYLEQYF. The DNA of the CDR3 is TGTGCCAGCAGCCAATATTTGGAGCAGTACTTC.

This clone was observed once. This rearrangement joins TRBV9 to TRBJ2-7; 8 positions match TRBD2. CDR1 and CDR2 (germline): SGDLS, YYNGEE. J gave up 4 bases and V 0 bases, and 3 bases lay outside the gene matches. CDR3 length: 14 residues. The CDR3 sequence is CASSVELAGYEQYF. The CDR3 bases are TGTGCCAGCAGCGTAGAGCTAGCGGGTTACGAGCAGTACTTC.

The rearrangement links TRBV18 to TRBJ2-7; 9 bases map to TRBD1. V gave up 5 bases and J gave up 5 bases; unmatched junction bases: 7. The germline V gene encodes CDR1 KGHSH and CDR2 LQKENI. This CDR3 is 14 amino acids long. The CDR3 DNA reads TGTGCCAGCTCAAGGACAGGGGTTATCAACGAGCAGTACTTC. Residues: CASSRTGVINEQYF.

This chain connects TRBV2 to TRBJ2-1, with a tentative D call TRBD2 (6 bases). Per germline, CDR1 SNHLY and CDR2 FYNNEI. V lost 2 bases and J 0 bases, leaving 8 bases between the germline ends. This CDR3 has 15 residues. CDR3: CASSELAPSYNEQFF. The CDR3 DNA sequence: TGTGCCAGCAGTGAACTAGCGCCCTCCTACAATGAGCAGTTCTTC.

The chain uses TRBV19 and TRBJ1-1; D is undetermined. Germline V gene data show CDR1 as LNHDA and CDR2 as SQIVND (reference sequence). The CDR3 is 12 amino acids. With 5 bases removed from V and 6 bases from J, the gap between germline ends came to 10 bases. CDR3 DNA: TGTGCCAGTAGTTGGCGGGGAGCTGAAGCTTTCTTT. Protein: CASSWRGAEAFF.

V is TRBV6-5 and J is TRBJ1-2; D uncertain. Trimming pared 8 bases from V and 1 base from J, leaving 11 bases between. The germline V gene has CDR1 MNHEY and CDR2 SVGAGI. This CDR3 comprises 13 residues. The CDR3: CASRAGVNYGYTF. CDR3 sequence (DNA): TGTGCCAGCCGAGCTGGGGTTAACTATGGCTACACCTTC.

Worth noting for this clone: Other DNA sequences in the sample encode the same CDR3. The chain combines TRBV10-3 with TRBJ2-7, with 8 bases fitting TRBD1. V shed 6 bases and J 2 bases; nucleotides not matched to a gene: 6. Germline lookup yields CDR1 ENHRY and CDR2 SYGVKD. The CDR3 sequence is 14 residues long. CDR3 amino acids: CAIRGTGGTYEQYF. CDR3 nucleotide sequence: TGTGCCATCAGAGGGACAGGCGGAACCTACGAGCAGTACTTC.